The entry below gives a single T cell receptor (beta chain) sequence along with its context. Per germline, CDR1 MNHEY and CDR2 SMNVEV (reference sequence). The CDR3 covers 14 residues. Trimming at V came to 7 bases and at J to 2 bases, leaving 4 bases not matched to a gene. Generated by immunoSEQ multiplex PCR, the TCRdb table keeps only in-frame clones and is missing some. The sample shows some 50,000 clones, roughly 79% of them seen only once. The sample is drawn from a study of OX40 agonist ivuxolimab in advanced cancers. On the study more broadly: Dose-escalation patients suffered from hepatocellular carcinoma, melanoma, renal cell or head and neck cancer. Earlier anti-PD-1, anti-PD-L1 or anti-CTLA-4 therapy was permitted; 40% had received some.

This TCR derives from an adult with an advanced solid tumor such as melanoma, head and neck, liver or kidney cancer. This specimen was CD4+ or CD8+ T cells sorted from blood, taken in a trial of the OX40 agonist ivuxolimab. The chain employs TRBV27 and TRBJ2-5; TRBD2 aligns across 10 bases. CDR3 coding DNA: TGTGCCAGCACCCCACTAGCGGGACAAGAGACCCAGTACTTC. Translated: CASTPLAGQETQYF.